The clone carrying this T cell receptor beta chain appeared a few times. Its antigen is undetermined. The sample is drawn from a study of T cell repertoires in cytomegalovirus infection. Notes on the study in general: Cumulative public TCR beta family frequency identified CMV carriers with the relevant HLA.

Germline V CDR1 and CDR2: MNHEY, SMNVEV (reference sequence). The CDR3 consists of 18 residues. Trimming removed 0 bases at V and 0 bases at J, with 15 bases between. TCRdb re-derived calls from the reads in MiXCR, one entry per CDR3 protein. This table holds roughly 760,000 distinct CDR3 sequences, approximately 34% found once. The sequence derives from a human donor in good health (CMV status not recorded). Some clones in this sample may be carry-over from other donors' samples. The sample comprised PBMCs. The rearrangement links TRBV27 to TRBJ2-1; D gene uncertain. The CDR3 nucleotides are TGTGCCAGCAGTTTATCCCTACTACCCCAGAGCTCCTACAATGAGCAGTTCTTC. Protein sequence: CASSLSLLPQSSYNEQFF.